Described below is a single T cell receptor beta chain sequence and its context. The junction and the germline gene differ at one end; a read error may be behind it. Original data processing: Amplifying reference gene primers gave estimates of nucleated cell counts. Clones were sequenced by immunoSEQ multiplex PCR, and TCRdb holds only the in-frame ones, with some missing. V, J and clone size are taken as reported in that table, and D and trimming were inferred from the DNA itself. This table has under 130,000 clones, approximately 90% appearing once. The data were taken from a study of blood T cell repertoires in COVID-19. Study overall: Samples of COVID-19 (acute and convalescent) were obtained from the United States, Italy and Spain. T cells, B-cell-depleted T cells, or PBMCs supplied cDNA or gDNA.

The CDR3 runs 16 residues. The germline V gene encodes CDR1 LGHDT and CDR2 YNNKEL (reference sequence). The sequence came from a woman older than 75 with acute or convalescent COVID-19. The sequenced sample was peripheral blood. The chain joins TRBV3-1 (or the pseudogene TRBV3-2) to TRBJ1-2; D possibly corresponds to TRBD1 (5 bases). The DNA for the CDR3 is TGTGCCAGCAGCCAAGGGGGACTCAGGGAGTACTATAGCTACACCTTC. Its translation: CASSQGGLREYYSYTF.